This T cell receptor beta chain was captured by sequencing in a study of neurological immune-mediated disorders. The sorted libraries took about a million CD4+ or CD8+ T cells. General study findings and limits: Multiple sclerosis, the disease with the least TCR clonal expansion, fell below healthy controls, whereas HTLV-1-associated myelopathy showed the most. No expanded-clone CDR3 amino acid sequence recurred across subjects, suggesting private TCR-beta repertoires.

This clonotype occurred a few times. Its antigen is unknown. The cDNA was synthesized by means of template-switch 5'RACE, which was carried out with 10-nucleotide random UMIs. MiXCR, run by TCRdb on the 5' RACE reads, gives a single entry per CDR3 protein. This table holds approximately 40,000 distinct CDR3 sequences, approximately 5.1% found once. Germline V lookup: CDR1 DFQATT, CDR2 SNEGSKA (reference sequence). The V gene lost 0 bases and the J gene lost 2 bases, with 8 bases spanning the gap. The length of the CDR3 is 13 residues. Sequenced: CD4+ T cells from blood. The source is a man younger than 35 in good health. This chain connects TRBV20-1 to TRBJ2-7, with D unresolved. CDR3 in DNA: TGCAGTGCTAGAGATCCCCAAACCTACGAGCAGTACTTC. Translated: CSARDPQTYEQYF.